The 7 T cell receptor beta chains below come from one sample, sequenced in a study of neoadjuvant anti-PD-1 for oral cavity cancer. Sequencing was performed with immunoSEQ multiplex PCR; in TCRdb, only in-frame clones are kept and a portion is missing. The table includes 15,000 to 20,000 clones, about 66% detected once. This material consisted of PBMCs, taken before nivolumab (anti-PD-1) treatment. The receptors were gathered from a person between 40 and 79 years old with oral cavity squamous cell carcinoma.

J is TRBJ1-4 and V is TRBV7-2; tentative D call: TRBD1 (5 bases). Per germline, CDR1 SGHTA and CDR2 FQGNSA. V lost 5 bases to trimming and J lost 7 bases, with 11 bases between them. CDR3 length: 13 residues. The CDR3: CASSQGLSEKLFF. CDR3 DNA sequence: TGTGCCAGCAGCCAGGGCTTGAGTGAAAAACTGTTTTTT.

The genes are TRBV28 and TRBJ2-7, with TRBD1 matching over 8 bases. This CDR3 is 13 amino acids long. V shed 6 bases and J 2 bases; nucleotides not matched to a gene: 3. Per germline, CDR1 MDHEN and CDR2 SYDVKM. CDR3 residues: CASRRQGTYEQYF. The CDR3 DNA reads TGTGCCAGCAGGCGACAGGGGACCTACGAGCAGTACTTC.

V and J are TRBV18 and TRBJ2-7; no clear D gene. The CDR3 is made up of 15 amino acids. V was clipped by 2 bases and J by 2 bases, with 13 bases between them. The germline V gene has CDR1 KGHSH and CDR2 LQKENI. DNA of the CDR3: TGTGCCAGCTCACCAACTGGGGTAGCCCCCTACGAGCAGTACTTC. It yields the protein CASSPTGVAPYEQYF.

The chain uses TRBV6-5 and TRBJ2-1; no definite D call. There are 15 residues in the CDR3. In germline, CDR1 is MNHEY, CDR2 SVGAGI. Trimming removed 7 bases at V and 5 bases at J, with 18 bases between. The CDR3 DNA reads TGTGCCAGCACCTCCTCGCCTAGAAATAACAATGAGCAGTTCTTC. Residues: CASTSSPRNNNEQFF.

The chain carries TRBV9 and TRBJ2-2; no definite D call. Germline-derived CDR1 and CDR2 are SGDLS and YYNGEE. V lost 0 bases and J 4 bases, leaving 4 bases between the germline ends. The CDR3 contains 13 residues. The CDR3 sequence: CASSVGPTGELFF. For the CDR3, the DNA is TGTGCCAGCAGCGTAGGGCCCACCGGGGAGCTGTTTTTT.

The chain employs TRBV7-9 and TRBJ2-7; 11 bases fit TRBD1. Germline lookup yields CDR1 SEHNR and CDR2 FQNEAQ (reference sequence). The CDR3 runs to 17 residues. With 0 bases clipped from V and 3 bases from J, the junction kept 7 bases outside the gene matches. In DNA form, the CDR3 reads TGTGCCAGCAGCTTAGCTCGTCCGGACAGGGGGCTCTACGAGCAGTACTTC. Translating gives CASSLARPDRGLYEQYF.

J is TRBJ2-7 and V is TRBV5-1, with D possibly matching TRBD1 (6 bases). In germline, CDR1 is SGHRS, CDR2 YFSETQ. The length of the CDR3 is 18 residues. The V gene lost 5 bases and the J gene lost 3 bases, with 27 bases spanning the gap. CDR3 nucleotide sequence: TGCGCCAGCAGTTGGACAGAGGCCCGGTCAGTAGGGATCTACGAGCAGTACTTC. Protein: CASSWTEARSVGIYEQYF.